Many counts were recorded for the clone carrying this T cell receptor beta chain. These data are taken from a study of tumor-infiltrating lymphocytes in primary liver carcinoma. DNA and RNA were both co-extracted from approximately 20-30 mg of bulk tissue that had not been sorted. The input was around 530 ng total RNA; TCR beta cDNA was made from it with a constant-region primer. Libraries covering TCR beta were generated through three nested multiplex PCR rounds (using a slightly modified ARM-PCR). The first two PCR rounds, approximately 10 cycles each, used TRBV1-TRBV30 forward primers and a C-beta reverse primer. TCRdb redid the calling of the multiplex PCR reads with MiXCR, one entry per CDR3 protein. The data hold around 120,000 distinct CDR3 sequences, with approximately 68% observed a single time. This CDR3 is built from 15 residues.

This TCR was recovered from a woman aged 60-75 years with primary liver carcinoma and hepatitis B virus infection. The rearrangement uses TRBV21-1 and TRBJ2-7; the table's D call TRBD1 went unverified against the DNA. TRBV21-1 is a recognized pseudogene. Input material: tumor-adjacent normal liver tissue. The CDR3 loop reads CASSKASPPGQEVYF. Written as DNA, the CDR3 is TGTGCCAGCAGCAAAGCGTCCCCCCCGGGACAGGAGGTGTACTTC.